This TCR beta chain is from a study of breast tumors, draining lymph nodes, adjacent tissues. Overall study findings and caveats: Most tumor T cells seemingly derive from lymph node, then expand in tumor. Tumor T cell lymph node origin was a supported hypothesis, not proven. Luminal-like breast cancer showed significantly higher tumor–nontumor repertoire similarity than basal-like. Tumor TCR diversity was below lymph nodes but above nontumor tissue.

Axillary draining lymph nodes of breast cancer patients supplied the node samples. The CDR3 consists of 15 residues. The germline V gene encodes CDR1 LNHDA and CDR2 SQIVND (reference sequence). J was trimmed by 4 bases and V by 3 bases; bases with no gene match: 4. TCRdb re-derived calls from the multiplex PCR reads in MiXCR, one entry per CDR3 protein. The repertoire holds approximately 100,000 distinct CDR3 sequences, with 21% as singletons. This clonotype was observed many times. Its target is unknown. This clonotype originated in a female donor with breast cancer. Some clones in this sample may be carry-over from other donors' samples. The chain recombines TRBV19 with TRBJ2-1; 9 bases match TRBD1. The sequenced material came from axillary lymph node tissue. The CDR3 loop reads CASSMRTGAYNEQFF. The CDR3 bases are TGTGCCAGTAGTATGAGGACAGGGGCTTACAATGAGCAGTTCTTC.